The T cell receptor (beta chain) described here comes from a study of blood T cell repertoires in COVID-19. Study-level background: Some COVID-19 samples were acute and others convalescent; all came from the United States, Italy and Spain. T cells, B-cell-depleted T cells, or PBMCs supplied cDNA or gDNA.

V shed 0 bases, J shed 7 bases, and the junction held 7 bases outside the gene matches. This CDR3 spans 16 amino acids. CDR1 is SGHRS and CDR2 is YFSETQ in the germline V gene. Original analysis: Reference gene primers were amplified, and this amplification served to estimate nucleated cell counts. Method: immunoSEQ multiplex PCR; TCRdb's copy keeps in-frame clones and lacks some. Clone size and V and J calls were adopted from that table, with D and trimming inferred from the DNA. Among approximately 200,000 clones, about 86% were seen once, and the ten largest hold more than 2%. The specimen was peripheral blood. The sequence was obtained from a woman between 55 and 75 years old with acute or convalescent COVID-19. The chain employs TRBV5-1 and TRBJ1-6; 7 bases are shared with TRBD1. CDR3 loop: CASSLGQGTNNSPLHF. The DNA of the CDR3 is TGCGCCAGCAGCTTGGGACAGGGCACCAACAATTCACCCCTCCACTTT.